This TCR beta chain originates from a study of blood T cell repertoires in COVID-19. Background on the study: In each case, the material was cDNA or gDNA derived from T cells, B-cell-depleted T cells, or PBMCs.

This clone has just one count. Germline lookup yields CDR1 MNHEY and CDR2 SVGAGI. V was trimmed by 9 bases and J by 0 bases, leaving 14 bases between them. This CDR3 contains 15 residues. Sequenced by immunoSEQ multiplex PCR; TCRdb stores in-frame clones only, minus some. The data contain some 170,000 clones, roughly 79% of them singletons. V usage is TRBV6-5 and J usage is TRBJ1-4; D possibly corresponds to TRBD1 (6 bases). The sequenced sample consisted of peripheral blood. The TCR sequence derives from a woman between 40 and 55 years old with COVID-19, enrolled during active disease. As DNA, the CDR3 is TGTGCCAGTAGAGGGGGTCCATCAACTAATGAAAAACTGTTTTTT. It is translated as CASRGGPSTNEKLFF.